These T cell receptor beta chains were read from a single sample in a study of blood T cells in healthy people across ages. TCRdb independently ran MiXCR on the 5' RACE reads; one entry per CDR3 protein. The sample records about 680,000 distinct CDR3 sequences, around 49% being singletons. The sample consisted of blood. Every receptor here comes from a woman between 55 and 75 years old in good health. Each CDR3 is given with its conserved first and last residue. D genes are given only for firm matches. Size values are once, few and many counts, or a class for expanded clones, and some rows have none.

J | size | D | V | DNA | CDR3
TRBJ2-1 | - | TRBD2 | TRBV6-6 | TGTGCCAGCAGCTCAGCGGGAGGGACCTACGAGCAGTTCTTC | CASSSAGGTYEQFF
TRBJ2-1 | - | - | TRBV14 | TGTGCCAGCAGCCAAGACTTCAATGAGCAGTTCTTC | CASSQDFNEQFF
TRBJ2-5 | - | - | TRBV28 | TGTGCCAGCAGAGGAGACATAGGGACCCAGTACTTC | CASRGDIGTQYF
TRBJ1-2 | - | TRBD1 | TRBV20-1 | TGCAGTGCGAGGACAGGGGGAGCTTACTATGGCTACACCTTC | CSARTGGAYYGYTF
TRBJ2-7 | - | TRBD2 | TRBV10-3 | TGTGCCATCAGGGGACTAGCGGGAGGTTCCTCTTACGAGCAGTACTTC | CAIRGLAGGSSYEQYF
TRBJ2-1 | - | TRBD2 | TRBV20-1 | TGCAGTGCAAGCCGACTAGCGGGAGGGTACAATGAGCAGTTCTTC | CSASRLAGGYNEQFF
TRBJ1-1 | - | - | TRBV29-1 | TGCAGCGTTTGGGGCAGGGACACTGAAGCTTTCTTT | CSVWGRDTEAFF
TRBJ2-7 | - | TRBD2 | TRBV7-2 | TGTGCCAGCAGCCCAATACCGGGACTAGCGGGAGTGGGTGAGCAGTACTTC | CASSPIPGLAGVGEQYF
TRBJ2-5 | - | - | TRBV5-1 | TGCGCCAGCAGCTTTGGAGGGACCAATGAGCAGTACTTC | CASSFGGTNEQYF
TRBJ2-7 | once | - | TRBV28 | TGTGCCAGCAGACACAGCCCCTACGAGCAGTACTTC | CASRHSPYEQYF
TRBJ2-3 | few | TRBD2 | TRBV5-1 | TGCGCCAGCAGCTCCGGAATGGGGGGGTCCCCAGATACGCAGTATTTT | CASSSGMGGSPDTQYF